This T cell receptor beta chain was captured by sequencing in a study of cytomegalovirus exposure and HLA in healthy donors. The CDR3 is made up of 14 amino acids. Germline assignment: CDR1 ENHRY and CDR2 SYGVKD. J was trimmed by 0 bases and V by 6 bases; bases with no gene match: 5. In the case of this clone: Antigen unknown.

The study's findings and limits: Later analysis identified 16,000 or so TCR beta sequences associated with HLA alleles, using a false discovery rate threshold of 0.05.

Vbeta (60) and Jbeta (13) primers were used in the PCR. Method: immunoSEQ multiplex PCR; TCRdb's copy keeps in-frame clones and lacks some. The sample shows 90,000 to 120,000 clones, 70% to 85% of them seen only once. V and J are TRBV10-3 and TRBJ2-7; 7 bases map to TRBD2. The TCR sequence derives from a woman under 30 in good health and CMV-seronegative. The sequenced sample was PBMCs. As DNA, the CDR3 is TGTGCCATCAGCCCTAGCGGAAGCTCCTACGAGCAGTACTTC. This sequence encodes CAISPSGSSYEQYF.